The 9 T cell receptor beta chains below all came from one sample that was sequenced in a study of Graves' ophthalmopathy and Graves' hyperthyroidism. RNA transcripts were the source from which TCR beta CDR3 regions were amplified. In the first round, RT-PCR was carried out with HTBI primers, and a multiplex PCR formed the second round. Using its own MiXCR run on the multiplex PCR reads, TCRdb lists one record per CDR3 protein. Of around 1.1 million distinct CDR3 sequences listed, roughly two fifths are singletons. The specimen was peripheral blood or thyroid tissue (not recorded which). The source of these receptors is an adult man with Graves' hyperthyroidism.

On this clonotype: An end of the junction differs from the germline gene, which may be a read error. The chain combines TRBV2 with TRBJ1-5; 9 nucleotides match TRBD1. This CDR3 has 16 residues. Per germline, CDR1 SNHLY and CDR2 FYNNEI. Here the CDR3 DNA reads TGCGCCAGCAGCCCCGGGACAGGGCGCGGGAATCAGCCCCAGCATTTT. Its protein is CASSPGTGRGNQPQHF.

This clonotype was seen ten or more times. This rearrangement joins TRBV20-1 to TRBJ1-2; 11 nucleotides agree with TRBD1. CDR1 and CDR2 (germline): DFQATT, SNEGSKA (reference sequence). Trimming at V came to 5 bases and at J to 4 bases, leaving 3 bases not matched to a gene. The CDR3 runs to 13 residues. The CDR3 DNA sequence: TGCAGTGCTGGCGGACAGGGGGCCTATGGCTACACCTTC. It translates to CSAGGQGAYGYTF.

This clonotype is a singleton in its sample. Since the CDR3 does not end with the conserved phenylalanine or tryptophan, this likely comes from a read error. The DNA is left out, because the CDR3 cannot be placed on it with certainty; the CDR3 is given as TCRdb lists it. This chain connects TRBV7-9 to TRBJ1-1. The CDR3 is 8 amino acids in total, end residues counted. Looked up from germline, CDR1 is SEHNR and CDR2 is FQNEAQ (reference sequence). This chain's CDR3 is CASSLGLL.

This clonotype was recorded many times. The CDR3 protein is CASSYESTAYGYTF. The DNA for the CDR3 is TGTGCCAGCAGTTACGAATCGACAGCCTATGGCTACACCTTC. The chain joins TRBV6-6 to TRBJ1-2, with D perhaps TRBD1 (5 bases). Germline CDR1 MNHNY, CDR2 SVGAGI (reference sequence). Trimming removed 2 bases at V and 4 bases at J, with 11 bases between. CDR3 length: 14 amino acids.

This clonotype was found many times. The chain recombines TRBV29-1 with TRBJ1-1, with TRBD1 identical over 8 bases. Germline CDR1 and CDR2: SQVTM and ANQGSEA. The CDR3 totals 15 residues. J was trimmed by 0 bases and V by 4 bases; bases with no gene match: 7. The chain's CDR3 is CSVGSGTGLNTEAFF. CDR3 coding DNA: TGCAGCGTTGGGAGTGGGACAGGACTGAACACTGAAGCTTTCTTT.

Of note for this clonotype: The junction and the germline gene differ at one end; a read error may be behind it. The genes are TRBV19 and TRBJ1-5; no clear D gene. Germline CDR1 reads LNHDA; CDR2 reads SQIVND (reference sequence). The CDR3 extends over 15 amino acids. The CDR3 DNA reads as TGTGCCAGTAGTAAGGTGGCCCGGCGCTATCAGCTCCAGCATTTT. Translation: CASSKVARRYQLQHF.

On this clonotype: The final CDR3 position lacks the conserved phenylalanine or tryptophan, pointing to a likely read error. This chain joins TRBV2 and TRBJ2-5; tentatively, D is TRBD2 (7 bases). Germline V CDR1 and CDR2: SNHLY, FYNNEI. This CDR3 comprises 17 residues. The ends were cut back, 5 bases at V and 2 bases at J, with 21 bases in the middle. The CDR3 sequence: CASSIPRGARTQETQYL. CDR3 DNA sequence: TGTGCCAGCAGTATACCTCGGGGGGCCCGAACTCAAGAGACCCAGTACCTC.

This clonotype was seen ten or more times. The CDR3, as DNA: TGTGCCAGCAGCATAAGGGACGGAGGCTACGAGCAGTACTTC. Translation: CASSIRDGGYEQYF. This chain connects TRBV12-3 or TRBV12-4 to TRBJ2-7; TRBD1 or TRBD2 may be the D gene (5 bases each). The V gene lost 6 bases and the J gene lost 3 bases, with 15 bases spanning the gap. CDR3 size: 14 residues.

This clonotype has ten or more counts. V gene TRBV12-3 or TRBV12-4 combines with J gene TRBJ2-2; D possibly corresponds to TRBD1 (6 bases). The CDR3 loop spans 15 amino acids. Trimming pared 2 bases from V and 1 base from J, leaving 8 bases between. The CDR3 DNA follows: TGTGCCAGCAGTTTACACAGGGTGAACACCGGGGAGCTGTTTTTT. Translated, it gives CASSLHRVNTGELFF.